Presented here are 6 T cell receptor beta chains from one specimen sequenced in a study of T cells in Graves' hyperthyroidism and ophthalmopathy (dated by TCRdb to the late 2010s). The protocol used for the library was multiplex PCR. Sequencing relied on an Illumina HiSeq 2000. Amplification of TCR beta CDR3 regions was carried out from RNA transcripts. For the first round of RT-PCR on the TCR CDR3, the HTBI primer set was used together with the Qiagen OneStep RT-PCR kit. TCRdb reprocessed the public reads (quality trimming at Q25 with fastp, clone calling with MiXCR) and kept in-frame beta chains. Rows are combined by CDR3 protein, so each entry shows the most common genes and DNA. In this sample the table shows 450,000 to 550,000 distinct CDR3 sequences, around 22% of which occur a single time. The leading ten clones occupy approximately 10% of the sample. The sequenced material came from blood. These receptors originate from a woman in her 30s with Graves' ophthalmopathy.

This clonotype was observed many times. This rearrangement joins TRBV19 to TRBJ1-2; D call uncertain. This CDR3 is 14 amino acids long. V was clipped by 6 bases and J by 3 bases, with 14 bases between them. Looked up from germline, CDR1 is LNHDA and CDR2 is SQIVND (reference sequence). Here the CDR3 reads CASSAVGVDYGYTF. The CDR3 DNA reads TGTGCCAGTAGCGCCGTCGGGGTCGACTATGGCTACACCTTC.

This clonotype was picked up many times. V and J are TRBV2 and TRBJ2-7; 7 bases map to TRBD1. Trimming cost V 2 bases and J 3 bases; bases outside gene matches: 4. From germline, CDR1 is SNHLY and CDR2 FYNNEI. This CDR3 is built from 14 residues. The CDR3 DNA sequence: TGTGCCAGCAGTGAACTGGGACAGAGCTACGAGCAGTACTTC. This sequence encodes CASSELGQSYEQYF.

This chain links TRBV12-3 or TRBV12-4 with TRBJ2-2; the D gene could be TRBD1 or TRBD2 (5 bases each). Trimming removed 0 bases from V and 0 bases from J, with 8 bases in between. There are 16 residues in the CDR3. CDR3: CASSLAGTANTGELFF. CDR3 sequence (DNA): TGTGCCAGCAGTTTAGCAGGGACCGCGAACACCGGGGAGCTGTTTTTT.

CDR3 residues: CASSTRGGPYEQYF. In DNA form, the CDR3 reads TGTGCCAGCAGTACCAGGGGGGGGCCCTACGAGCAGTACTTC. The rearrangement links TRBV12-3 or TRBV12-4 to TRBJ2-7; D is tentatively TRBD1 or TRBD2 (7 bases each). V lost 5 bases and J lost 2, with 13 bases in between. This CDR3 has 14 residues.

This clonotype was seen ten or more times. This rearrangement joins TRBV7-2 to TRBJ1-1; tentative D call: TRBD1 (5 bases). This CDR3 is 13 amino acids long. Trimming took 8 bases from V and 0 from J, leaving 10 bases between them. Germline V gives CDR1 SGHTA, CDR2 FQGNSA. The CDR3 here is CASDRGVNTEAFF. As DNA, the CDR3 is TGTGCCAGCGATCGAGGGGTGAACACTGAAGCTTTCTTT.

There are many counts of this clonotype. The V gene is TRBV12-3 or TRBV12-4, the J gene TRBJ2-5; a weak D match, TRBD2 (5 bases). The CDR3 is 13 amino acids. Trimming cost V 8 bases and J 5 bases, with 15 bases left between them. The CDR3: CASSPSSLETQYF. CDR3 nucleotides: TGTGCCAGCTCCCCGTCTAGCCTGGAGACCCAGTACTTC.